This T cell receptor (beta chain) was sequenced in a study of cytomegalovirus exposure and HLA in healthy donors. Overall study: In an earlier analysis, 95 million to 140 million unique TCR beta sequences were found from approximately 190 million T cells. Findings and caveats of the study: A link between a missense DCLRE1C variant and TCR beta V- and J-gene trimming emerged from a later analysis. One later analysis reportedly identified an Asian-associated ancestry cluster that showed fewer N-insertions than the approximately 700-donor mean.

Vbeta (60) and Jbeta (13) primers were used in the PCR. Method: immunoSEQ multiplex PCR; TCRdb's copy keeps in-frame clones and lacks some. The sample has about 120,000 clones, 75% seen once. Between the trimmed V and J ends, which lost 0 bases and 0 bases, there was a span of 10 bases. The germline CDR1 and CDR2 sequences are SGHTS and YDEGEE. The CDR3 length is 16 residues. This clone came up a few times. Its antigen is not identified. The chain employs TRBV5-8 and TRBJ1-5; no clear D. The specimen was PBMCs. The sequence was collected from a woman aged 35 to 49 in good health and CMV-seropositive. The CDR3 protein is CASSLGGSHSNQPQHF. For the CDR3, the DNA is TGTGCCAGCAGCTTGGGCGGATCTCATAGCAATCAGCCCCAGCATTTT.